Reported below is one T cell receptor (beta chain). This may be a read error, as it is one base from a much larger clone. Germline V CDR1 and CDR2: SGHRS, YFSETQ. The CDR3 consists of 16 residues. Arm-PCR of CDR3 regions and iRepertoire HTBI primers were the basis on which TCR beta libraries were built. Authors' processing steps: Identification of gene segments yielded approximately 62 TRBV and 13 to 15 TRBJ across samples. TCRdb called the multiplex PCR reads again in MiXCR, with one record for every CDR3 protein. In this record, the V and J calls reflect TCRdb's handling and not the investigators' own analysis. The profile covers about 220,000 distinct CDR3 sequences, with less than 20% appearing a single time and roughly 10% taken by the ten largest. Time point described: newly diagnosed GD, antithyroid drugs for less than 3 months. From PBMCs, RNA was extracted and then used to make the TCR library.

The data stem from a study of regulatory T cells in long-lasting Graves disease. Across the whole study: Antithyroid drugs had been given to newly diagnosed Graves' patients for under 3 months.

This sample also belongs to another study, concerning T cells in Graves' hyperthyroidism and ophthalmopathy. As reported in that work: The HTBI set primed first-round TCR CDR3 RT-PCR. Most clonotypes that expanded in the thyroid above 0.001 also showed up in blood.

Sequences were derived from peripheral blood mononuclear cells (PBMCs), sampled at new diagnosis, from a patient treated with antithyroid drugs. This clonotype was obtained from a young woman with Graves disease. This sequence joins TRBV5-1 and TRBJ2-1; 12 bases are a match to TRBD2. CDR3 DNA sequence: TGCGCCAGCAGCTTGGGACTAGCGGGAGCCGGGGATGAGAAGTTCTTC. This translates into CASSLGLAGAGDEKFF.